This T cell receptor beta chain was observed in a study of OX40 agonist ivuxolimab in advanced cancers. About the investigation overall: Ivuxolimab was an agonistic, fully human IgG2 monoclonal antibody directed against OX40 (CD134), a costimulatory receptor. Intravenous ivuxolimab was administered to patients every 2 weeks at six dose levels: 0.01, 0.1, 0.3, 1.5, 3 and 10 mg/kg. Of the approximately 50 dose-escalation patients, hepatocellular carcinoma was present in 19, melanoma in approximately 15, renal cell carcinoma in 9 and head and neck cancer in 9. The dose-escalation cohort was roughly 80% male with a mean age of approximately 60 years, ranging from about 20 to 80. Prior anti-PD-1, anti-PD-L1 or anti-CTLA-4 therapy was permitted, and checkpoint inhibitors had been received by about two fifths of dose-escalation patients. Partial responses occurred in three dose-escalation patients, of whom one had hepatocellular carcinoma and two had cutaneous melanoma. The purpose of peripheral TCRbeta sequencing was to test whether ivuxolimab changed TCR sequence diversity and led to clonal T-cell expansion. The paper reports the monotherapy dose-escalation portion (N of about 54 patients) of the phase I ivuxolimab trial. Findings and caveats that apply to the study as a whole: Low levels of normalized T-cell clonal expansion were also seen in some nonresponding patients. The antigen specificity of the clonally expanded peripheral T cells was not determined. After ivuxolimab, more expanded clones were found on average in CD8+ T cells than in CD4+ T cells. In partial responders in the 0.1-3.0 mg/kg groups, normalized peripheral clonal expansion was found to be among the lowest, especially among CD8+ T cells. At doses from 0.1 to 3.0 mg/kg, clonal expansion was seen in both CD4+ and CD8+ blood T cells between baseline and week 6.

Turning to this clone: Its antigen is not yet known. Germline is not matched at one junction end, which may reflect a read error.

Genomic DNA was isolated from the sorted cells so that the TCRbeta CDR3 region could be sequenced. The immunoSEQ Assay was used to sequence the TCRbeta CDR3 regions. This is the immuneACCESS table as TCRdb keeps it, with only in-frame sequences that have V and J called. A part of the clones is gone; compared with another copy, unresolved V genes explain less than half, and the rest is unexplained. The sample data list around 100,000 clones, and roughly nine tenths of these were observed just once. Under 0.4% of the sample rests with the top ten. Reading the germline V gene gives CDR1 LGHNA and CDR2 YNFKEQ. Counted from cysteine to phenylalanine, this CDR3 has 15 amino acids. The CDR3 DNA has 45 bases and is translated from base 1. The trial excluded patients who had a history of autoimmune disease or were on systemic immunosuppression. Peripheral blood for TCR sequencing was drawn from every dose cohort at baseline, at cycle 4 day 1 and at cycle 7 day 1. The samples were drawn from a first-in-human, open-label, multicenter phase I dose-escalation trial of ivuxolimab. Adults with locally advanced or metastatic head and neck squamous cell, hepatocellular, melanoma or renal cell carcinoma were enrolled in the trial. Before TCR sequencing, CD4+ and CD8+ T cells were separately sorted from peripheral blood.

Sequencing was performed on CD4+ or CD8+ T cells sorted from blood, taken in a trial of the OX40 agonist ivuxolimab. The sequence was obtained from an adult with an advanced solid tumor such as melanoma, head and neck, liver or kidney cancer. The chain couples TRBV4-2 to TRBJ2-7, and TRBD1 matches 7 of the central bases. The CDR3 region has the sequence CASSKDPGQSYEQYF. The sequenced DNA: TGTGCCAGCAGCAAAGACCCGGGACAGTCCTACGAGCAGTACTTC.